This T cell receptor (beta chain) was recorded in a study of blood T cell repertoires in COVID-19. Membership in each cohort depended on participant-reported clinical history. The CDR3 totals 16 residues. V was pared by 4 bases and J by 2 bases, with 12 bases between. CDR1 is SGHTA and CDR2 is FQGNSA in the germline V gene. In the authors' methods: Estimates of nucleated cell counts were drawn from the amplification of reference gene primers. The assay was immunoSEQ multiplex PCR, and TCRdb's table has in-frame clones only and misses some. Clone size and V and J calls were adopted from that table, with D and trimming inferred from the DNA. The sample includes roughly 250,000 clones, 88% of them seen just once.

The chain links TRBV7-2 to TRBJ2-6; TRBD2 is a possible D gene (6 bases). The source material was PBMCs or T cells enriched from blood (not recorded which). This TCR was sampled from a woman in her fifties or sixties who had recovered from COVID-19. For the CDR3, the DNA is TGTGCCAGCAGCTCCACCGGGGAGGCTGGGGCCAACGTCCTGACTTTC. This sequence encodes CASSSTGEAGANVLTF.